Each of the 18 T cell receptor beta chains below was sequenced from the same sample in a study of control samples from healthy donors and cancer patients. Assay used: immunoSEQ multiplex PCR; TCRdb lists only in-frame clones, some missing. The sample lists 70,000 to 75,000 clones, roughly 86% occurring once. Sequencing was done on a sample of PBMCs. The receptors stem from a man in his 60s with lung cancer.

This chain links TRBV6-1 with TRBJ1-4; D perhaps matches TRBD1 (5 bases). Trimming removed 5 bases from V and 4 bases from J, with 8 bases in between. The CDR3 loop spans 13 amino acids. Germline V gene sequence: CDR1 MNHNS, CDR2 SASEGT. For the CDR3, the DNA is TGTGCCAGCAGTTCAGGGTTTAATGAAAAACTGTTTTTT. As protein: CASSSGFNEKLFF.

The chain employs TRBV6-5 and TRBJ1-3; D is unclear. The germline CDR1 and CDR2 sequences are MNHEY and SVGAGI. Trimming removed 9 bases at V and 4 bases at J, with 13 bases between. The CDR3 runs 13 residues. As DNA, the CDR3 is TGTGCCAGGATCAGACGGAACGGAAACACCATATATTTT. It codes for CARIRRNGNTIYF.

The rearrangement uses TRBV12-3 or TRBV12-4 and TRBJ2-3; D is ambiguous. The CDR3 sequence is 11 residues long. Trimming pared 4 bases from V and 6 bases from J, leaving 5 bases between. The DNA of the CDR3 is TGTGCCAGCAGTTCAGTGGATACGCAGTATTTT. Encoded protein: CASSSVDTQYF.

CDR3 nucleotide sequence: TGTGCCAGCACCCCTAGGGGCTCCTATAATTCACCCCTCCACTTT. Its translation: CASTPRGSYNSPLHF. The rearrangement links TRBV5-6 to TRBJ1-6; maybe TRBD1 (5 bases). The ends were cut back, 6 bases at V and 0 bases at J, with 10 bases in the middle. CDR3 length: 15 amino acids. Per the germline V gene, CDR1 is SGHDT and CDR2 is YYEEEE.

V gene TRBV9 combines with J gene TRBJ1-5; D is undetermined. The CDR3 has 15 residues. Germline V CDR1 and CDR2: SGDLS, YYNGEE. Trimming removed 0 bases from V and 3 bases from J, with 10 bases in between. CDR3 in amino acids: CASSVDSSPNQPQHF. In DNA, the CDR3 is TGTGCCAGCAGCGTAGACTCAAGTCCCAATCAGCCCCAGCATTTT.

The genes are TRBV3-1 (or the pseudogene TRBV3-2) and TRBJ2-7; maybe TRBD1 (7 bases). Per germline, CDR1 LGHDT and CDR2 YNNKEL (reference sequence). The length of the CDR3 is 15 residues. Trimming stripped 1 base from V and 7 bases from J, with 17 bases between. The CDR3 region is CASSQGIGGTVEQYF. The CDR3 bases are TGTGCCAGCAGCCAAGGTATTGGGGGGACAGTAGAGCAGTACTTC.

The gene calls are TRBV9 and TRBJ2-7, with TRBD2 as a possible D gene (6 bases). Trimming removed 0 bases at V and 12 bases at J, with 19 bases between. The CDR3 loop spans 14 amino acids. CDR1 and CDR2 from the germline V gene are SGDLS and YYNGEE. Here the CDR3 DNA reads TGTGCCAGCAGCGTAGCGGCGGCCGGGCGGGGACTGTACTTC. Protein sequence: CASSVAAAGRGLYF.

The chain has TRBV4-2 and TRBJ2-1; possible D gene TRBD1, 5 bases. The germline V and J ends were trimmed by 8 bases and 2 bases, with 13 bases remaining between them. This CDR3 comprises 14 residues. Looked up from germline, CDR1 is LGHNA and CDR2 is YNFKEQ. CDR3 nucleotides: TGTGCCAGCGGAGCCGAGACAGCCTACAATGAGCAGTTCTTC. Its translation is CASGAETAYNEQFF.

The chain uses TRBV12-3 or TRBV12-4 and TRBJ2-1; possible D gene TRBD2, 5 bases. The CDR3 is 12 residues long. V shed 5 bases and J shed 9 bases, with 11 bases lying between them. The CDR3 DNA reads TGTGCCAGCAGTCGCGGGCGGATTGAGCAGTTCTTC. Protein: CASSRGRIEQFF.

J is TRBJ1-2 and V is TRBV19; D uncertain. The germline V and J ends were trimmed by 7 bases and 2 bases, with 8 bases remaining between them. Germline CDR1 reads LNHDA; CDR2 reads SQIVND (reference sequence). The CDR3 spans 12 residues. The DNA for the CDR3 is TGTGCCAGTACCAGTCGAAACTATGGCTACACCTTC. It is translated as CASTSRNYGYTF.

The chain employs TRBV7-9 and TRBJ2-7, with 8 positions matching TRBD1. The CDR3 consists of 18 residues. Per the germline V gene, CDR1 is SEHNR and CDR2 is FQNEAQ (reference sequence). V lost 2 bases, J lost 2 bases, and 14 bases stayed unmatched. Written as DNA, the CDR3 is TGTGCCAGCAGCTTAAAAGAAGGGACAGGTCCTTGGGCCTACGAGCAGTACTTC. Translated, it gives CASSLKEGTGPWAYEQYF.

The chain is built from TRBV29-1 and TRBJ1-5; TRBD1 agrees at 8 bases. The germline gives CDR1 SQVTM, CDR2 ANQGSEA. V trimming: 6 bases; J trimming: 7 bases; junction bases outside the gene matches: 8. The CDR3 contains 13 residues. CDR3: CSVRTGRGQPQHF. The CDR3 coding sequence is TGCAGCGTGAGGACAGGGAGGGGCCAGCCCCAGCATTTT.

This clone occurred a few times. The rearrangement uses TRBV12-5 and TRBJ1-2; D ambiguous. The V end was cut by 0 bases, the J end by 12 bases, with 29 bases between. The germline V gene encodes CDR1 LGHNT and CDR2 FRNRAP. This CDR3 is built from 18 residues. The DNA for the CDR3 is TGTGCTAGTGGTTTGGTACCAGACGGGCGACTCAACGACGGGAAGAACACCTTC. Amino acid sequence: CASGLVPDGRLNDGKNTF.

The table lists this clone with a count of one. The V gene is TRBV6-6, the J gene TRBJ1-2; 8 nucleotides agree with TRBD1. The length of the CDR3 is 13 residues. V was pared by 6 bases and J by 8 bases, with 8 bases of the junction left unmatched. Germline CDR1 and CDR2: MNHNY and SVGAGI (reference sequence). CDR3 region: CASSSGQGRGYTF. DNA of the CDR3: TGTGCCAGCAGCTCCGGACAGGGTAGAGGCTACACCTTC.

The chain carries TRBV12-3 or TRBV12-4 and TRBJ1-1; no clear D gene. This CDR3 contains 13 residues. V was trimmed by 2 bases and J by 2 bases, leaving 6 bases between them. Here the CDR3 DNA reads TGTGCCAGCAGTTTATCCAGTAACACTGAAGCTTTCTTT. It is translated as CASSLSSNTEAFF.

The V call is TRBV5-1, the J call TRBJ1-2; 10 bases are shared with TRBD1. The CDR3 is 20 residues long. Germline CDR1 reads SGHRS; CDR2 reads YFSETQ. V was clipped by 7 bases and J by 2 bases; unmatched bases: 23. This CDR3 reads CASHKWKSGTGVMRNYGYTF. CDR3 DNA: TGCGCCAGCCACAAATGGAAGTCCGGGACAGGGGTCATGAGGAACTATGGCTACACCTTC.

The CDR3 protein is CASSFTGLAPSLNEQFF. CDR3 nucleotide sequence: TGTGCCAGCAGCTTTACGGGACTAGCTCCCTCTCTCAATGAGCAGTTCTTC. V is TRBV7-9 and J is TRBJ2-1; 9 nucleotides line up with TRBD2. CDR1 and CDR2 from the germline V gene are SEHNR and FQNEAQ (reference sequence). The CDR3 covers 17 residues. The trim removed 3 bases at V and 6 bases at J, leaving 12 bases unmatched.

This clone was detected only once. V is TRBV18 and J is TRBJ2-7; a possible D gene is TRBD1 (6 bases). Germline CDR1 KGHSH, CDR2 LQKENI. The CDR3 length is 14 residues. The V end lost 4 bases, the J end lost 3 bases, and 13 bases lay between the germline ends. The CDR3: CASSLPGQDYEQYF. CDR3 nucleotides: TGTGCCAGCTCACTCCCGGGACAAGACTACGAGCAGTACTTC.